This T cell receptor (beta chain) originates from a study of molecular identifiers for immune sequencing clone quantification. The study, taken as a whole, reports: Whereas naive cells kept under 1% of molecules in clones above 20 RNA copies, such clones held over 98% in effectors.

A single record per CDR3 protein comes from TCRdb applying MiXCR to the PCR reads. This sample yields 300,000 to 350,000 distinct CDR3 sequences, of which about a fifth are seen a single time; under 0.95% belongs to the top ten. Sorting was used to obtain naive CD8 T cells (CD8+CD4-CCR7+CD45RA+). The CDR3 loop spans 16 amino acids. Germline lookup yields CDR1 SEHNR and CDR2 FQNEAQ (reference sequence). A note on this clonotype: Its specificity is unknown. Relative to the germline gene, one junction end is altered; a read error may explain this.

Sequencing used naive CD8+ T cells from blood, with Jurkat cell RNA spiked in. Subset: FACS-sorted CD8+CD4-CCR7+CD45RA+ naive T cells. This clonotype was sampled from a human donor in good health. Some libraries in this study had Jurkat cell RNA spiked in. V and J are TRBV7-9 and TRBJ2-5, with TRBD1 identical over 10 bases. The CDR3 nucleotides read TGTGCCGGCAGCTCTCCGGGGACAGGGGTCCAAGAGACCCAGTACTTC. Translation gives CAGSSPGTGVQETQYF.